Described below is a single TCR beta chain sequence and its context. Its antigen is as yet unknown. Since all of the isolated RNA was reverse transcribed, expressed TCRB transcripts were what got sequenced. TCRdb keeps only in-frame clones here, not all; method: immunoSEQ multiplex PCR. This repertoire shows 140,000 or so clones, approximately 13% found once; its top ten account for 1.3%. This sample is drawn from a study of beta chain features in type 1 diabetes. Germline V lookup: CDR1 SQVTM, CDR2 ANQGSEA. Trimming shortened V by 2 bases and J by 4 bases, and 17 bases separated the two germline ends. This CDR3 contains 15 residues. General study points: PCR could preferentially amplify shorter templates, alike in patients and controls. For TCRB rearrangement, an influence of HLA type remained unresolved here. For Type 1 diabetes patients, all four CD4+ subsets carried TCRB CDR3s that were moderately but significantly shorter.

Sequenced material: central memory CD4+ T cells from blood. The chain couples TRBV29-1 to TRBJ2-5; D is possibly TRBD1 (5 bases). The TCR was taken from a man aged 18 to 30 with type 1 diabetes. The CDR3 nucleotides are TGCAGCGTTGAATCTCAGGGTATCGAAGGAGAGACCCAGTACTTC. Encoded protein: CSVESQGIEGETQYF. Using reference TRBV29-1 and TRBJ2-5 for the parts outside the CDR3, the full variable domain is SAVISQKPSRDICQRGTSLTIQCQVDSQVTMMFWYRQQPGQSLTLIATANQGSEATYESGFVIDKFPISRPNLTFSTLTVSNMSPEDSSIYLCSVESQGIEGETQYFGPGTRLLVL.